This T cell receptor beta chain was identified in a study of T cells in Graves' hyperthyroidism and ophthalmopathy. CDR1 and CDR2 from the germline V gene are MNHEY and SMNVEV (reference sequence). The CDR3 spans 15 residues. The trim removed 6 bases at V and 7 bases at J, leaving 11 bases unmatched. Amplified regions were TCR beta CDR3 sequences from RNA transcripts. A first-round RT-PCR of the TCR CDR3 used the HTBI primer set. TCRdb fed the multiplex PCR reads into MiXCR, producing one record per CDR3 protein. The table has hundreds of thousands of distinct CDR3 sequences, around 14% seen once. The J gene is TRBJ2-7, the V gene TRBV27, with 11 bases aligning to TRBD2. The specimen was blood. The receptor's source is a woman aged 18-29 years with Graves' hyperthyroidism. This CDR3 reads CASSAGTSGRGEQYF. The CDR3 coding sequence is TGTGCCAGCAGCGCCGGGACTAGCGGAAGGGGGGAGCAGTACTTC.